The source of this TCR beta chain is a study of long-term antiretroviral therapy in people with HIV (dated by TCRdb to between 2022 and 2023). With regard to the full study: The earliest samples were collected about a decade before the 2015 WHO recommendation for immediate ART, when ART was typically delayed until CD4 counts fell. A retrospective serial study tested whether ART initiation and durable HIV suppression were associated with changes in peripheral blood TRB repertoire composition and diversity. A total of 192 cryopreserved PBMC samples were contributed to the cohort by 30 adults with confirmed HIV infection, with samples collected serially over a mean of approximately six years (range 1-12). Of the approximately 30 participants with HIV, more than 10 were female. No cross-contamination during QIAcube processing was shown when test extractions of a monoclonal T-cell line were performed alongside some 33 polyclonal samples.

On this clone itself: Its antigen remains undetermined. No qualities accompany the bases; no much larger clone lies one base away.

The immunoSEQ hsTCRB v3.0 assay was used at survey level resolution to sequence the TRB variable region. TRB sequencing targeted a depth of 40,000-50,000 T-cell genomes per sample. TRB libraries were pooled and sequenced on an Illumina MiSeq using a v3 150-cycle kit. The study's own analysis went as follows. Repertoire analysis was run in R within a reproducible Nextflow workflow that covered QC, data transformation and analysis. LymphoSeq2, an R package for AIRR-Seq data exploration, was used to implement custom analyses. After excluding a handful of samples that yielded fewer than 5000 total TRB sequences, roughly 190 HIV repertoires remained for analysis. Among the 180 to 200 retained HIV repertoires, roughly 60 were collected before ART initiation and over 120 were collected after ART initiation. Each repertoire was downsampled to 5000 TRB nucleotide sequences, and summary statistics were averaged across 100 downsampling iterations. Only TRB sequences with CDR3 regions of at least seven amino acids were retained for analysis. Two measures captured diversity: a Shannon entropy-derived clonality score and the Gini coefficient. In repertoire networks, the top 5000 CDR3 amino acid sequences were linked whenever an edit distance of one separated two sequences. GLIPH2 predicted antigen specificity groups and MHC restriction for TRB CDR3 amino acid sequences. To flag known associations with CMV, EBV, HIV or tissue antigens, CDR3 amino acid sequences were compared against VDJdb and McPAS-TCR. Pre-ART, post-ART and control groups were compared with Wilcoxon signed-rank tests and Holm-Bonferroni correction. Drawn from immuneACCESS, this table holds only the in-frame rearrangements with V and J called that TCRdb kept. Clones are partly lost; checked studies trace under half to an unresolved V gene and leave the rest unexplained. That table is the source of V, J and clone size, and D and trimming were worked out from the DNA. For this sample the table gives approximately 20,000 clones, of which around three quarters were detected only once. Under 7.5% of the sample goes to the ten largest clones.

Participants were included only if at least one PBMC sample before ART initiation and at least two post-ART samples were available. Every participant with HIV received treatment in the United States of America. Before DNA extraction, cryopreserved samples containing about 0.9-11 million PBMC were thawed and washed. At the time of the earliest PBMC sample, participants with HIV were aged between roughly 20 and 60 years. Per participant, PBMC samples came from 1-4 timepoints prior to ART initiation and 2-8 timepoints following ART initiation, for a median of 7 samples. For every participant, serial HIV viral load, CD4+ T-cell count, ART history and demographic data were obtained. A Qiagen kit on a QIAcube was used to extract genomic DNA from unsorted PBMC, with samples processed in batches of 12. Broad study findings and their caveats: Samples dated from the mid-2000s to the late 2010s, and the ART regimens used may be less effective than current ones. Starting ART was linked to a significant rise in TRB diversity, yet even with long-term ART the diversity remained significantly lower than in transplant donor controls. HIV repertoires had narrower CDR3 length ranges than controls, and the network structure suggested an antigen-experienced repertoire that shifted only slightly toward naive after ART. Expanded TRB clones identified before ART initiation dominated the repertoire at all time points, although this dominance fluctuated and declined in many PLHIV after ART. Inferences about post-ART repertoire changes are limited because no data were available on ART adherence, viral resistance or therapy changes. Because cell numbers in pre-ART samples were limited, unsorted PBMC were profiled instead of sorted CD4+ and CD8+ T cells. Since PBMC availability was limited, sequencing covered only the TCR beta chain, with no alpha chain pairing.

The trim is 3 bases for V and 3 bases for J, with a gap of 9 bases between the germline ends. CDR1 and CDR2, per the germline V gene (reference sequence), are GTSNPN and SVGIG. Measured from the cysteine to the phenylalanine, the CDR3 is 12 residues long. Only CDR3 DNA remains: 36 bases, in frame from the first base. The rearrangement combines TRBV30 with TRBJ2-7, with the D segment possibly TRBD1 or TRBD2, each aligning over 5 bases. This receptor was obtained from a man aged 50 or older with HIV. Sequenced material: unsorted PBMCs, taken 2.2 years after starting antiretroviral therapy. At the DNA level, the sequence is TGTGCCTGGAGCAGGGACCGCTACGAGCAGTACTTC. Its coded protein is CAWSRDRYEQYF. This CDR3, with the reference TRBV30 and TRBJ2-7 proteins standing in past its ends, gives the full variable domain SQTIHQWPATLVQPVGSPLSLECTVEGTSNPNLYWYRQAAGRGLQLLFYSVGIGQISSEVPQNLSASRPQDRQFILSSKKLLLSDSGFYLCAWSRDRYEQYFGPGTRLTVT.